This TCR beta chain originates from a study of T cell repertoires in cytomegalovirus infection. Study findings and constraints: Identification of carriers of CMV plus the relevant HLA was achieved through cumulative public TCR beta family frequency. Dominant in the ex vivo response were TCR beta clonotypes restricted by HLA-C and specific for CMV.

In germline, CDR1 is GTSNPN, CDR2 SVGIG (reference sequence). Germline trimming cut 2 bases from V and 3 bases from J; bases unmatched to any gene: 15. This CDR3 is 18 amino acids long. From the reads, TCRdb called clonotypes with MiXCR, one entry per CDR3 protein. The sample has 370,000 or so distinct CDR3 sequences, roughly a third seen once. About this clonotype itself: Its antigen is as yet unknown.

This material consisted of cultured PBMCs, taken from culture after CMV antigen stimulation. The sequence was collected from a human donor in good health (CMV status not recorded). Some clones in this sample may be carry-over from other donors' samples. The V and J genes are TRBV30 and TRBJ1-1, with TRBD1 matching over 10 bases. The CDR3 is CAWSSDRDRGRADTEAFF. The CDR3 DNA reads TGTGCCTGGAGTTCAGACAGAGACAGGGGGCGAGCGGACACTGAAGCTTTCTTT.